These 26 T cell receptor beta chains came from one sample sequenced in a study of T-cell reconstitution after alpha-beta-depleted transplantation in children (dated by TCRdb to the mid-2010s). The treatment or condition label here, explained by the study, means: allogeneic hematopoietic cell transplantation with graft depleted of TCRalphabeta T cells and CD19 B cells. The library was generated by PCR. Instrument used: Illumina HiSeq 2500. TCR library preparation used molecular barcoding, with unique molecular identifiers applied to normalize quantification of the TCRbeta repertoire. TCRdb reprocessed the public reads (quality trimming at Q25 with fastp, clone calling with MiXCR) and kept in-frame beta chains. Rows matching on CDR3 protein sequence are summarized as one entry with the most common DNA and genes. The sample has about 980,000 distinct CDR3 sequences on record, about 26% of them singletons. Together, the top ten hold about 28% of the sample.

The sequencing here drew on PBMCs, mostly from graft donor cells, taken 360 days after TCRalphabeta/CD19-depleted stem cell transplant. These receptors originate from a boy in the first two years of life who had a stem cell transplant for SCID, so the T cells may come from the graft donor.

The chain combines TRBV6-5 with TRBJ1-2; 8 bases align to TRBD1. Trimming cost V 0 bases and J 7 bases; bases outside gene matches: 13. Germline values: CDR1 MNHEY, CDR2 SVGAGI. This CDR3 is 17 amino acids long. The CDR3 sequence is CASSYSTDRVEFCGYTF. The CDR3 region has the DNA TGTGCCAGCAGTTACTCGACGGACAGGGTAGAGTTTTGTGGCTACACCTTC.

This clonotype was counted a few times. The chain joins TRBV7-2 to TRBJ2-3, with D possibly matching TRBD2 (7 bases). Germline loops: CDR1 SGHTA, CDR2 FQGNSA. Trimming took 8 bases from V and 2 from J, leaving 14 bases between them. CDR3 length: 14 residues. The CDR3 sequence is CASLEGGATDTQYF. The DNA of the CDR3 is TGTGCCAGCCTAGAGGGGGGGGCCACAGATACGCAGTATTTT.

This clonotype was recorded only once. DNA for the CDR3: TGCGCCAGCAGGCGACCAGGGGGAGACACCGGGGAGCTGTTTTTT. Encoded protein: CASRRPGGDTGELFF. The chain combines TRBV5-1 with TRBJ2-2; 7 positions agree with TRBD1. CDR1 is SGHRS, CDR2 YFSETQ, per germline. CDR3 size: 15 residues. The trim removed 5 bases at V and 3 bases at J, leaving 7 bases unmatched.

The chain is built from TRBV5-1 and TRBJ2-5; D possibly corresponds to TRBD2 (5 bases). The CDR3 runs 13 residues. Germline CDR1 and CDR2: SGHRS and YFSETQ. With 4 bases removed from V and 4 bases from J, the gap between germline ends came to 11 bases. The CDR3 loop is CASSEGTGETQYF. The DNA of the CDR3 is TGCGCCAGCAGCGAGGGAACCGGAGAGACCCAGTACTTC.

This clonotype was detected only a few times. This chain links TRBV7-9 with TRBJ2-3; TRBD2 matches at 7 bases. Germline assignment: CDR1 SEHNR and CDR2 FQNEAQ (reference sequence). V lost 1 base to trimming and J lost 6 bases; unmatched junction nucleotides: 13. The CDR3 has 17 residues. In DNA form, the CDR3 reads TGTGCCAGCAGCTTAGGCCGGGCGCGGGGGAGCGGGGATACGCAGTATTTT. Translating gives CASSLGRARGSGDTQYF.

The V call is TRBV5-1, the J call TRBJ1-1; tentative D call: TRBD1 (6 bases). The CDR3 has 17 residues. Trimming shortened V by 4 bases and J by 6 bases, and 25 bases separated the two germline ends. Germline CDR1 reads SGHRS; CDR2 reads YFSETQ. Here the CDR3 reads CASSPRQVFKSSAEAFF. CDR3 coding DNA: TGCGCCAGCAGCCCCCGACAGGTTTTCAAGTCTTCGGCTGAAGCTTTCTTT. The whole variable domain, filled in from reference TRBV5-1 and TRBJ1-1, reads KAGVTQTPRYLIKTRGQQVTLSCSPISGHRSVSWYQQTPGQGLQFLFEYFSETQRNKGNFPGRFSGRQFSNSRSEMNVSTLELGDSALYLCASSPRQVFKSSAEAFFGQGTRLTVV.

This chain uses TRBV4-1 with TRBJ2-3; 8 bases line up with TRBD2. J lost 4 bases, V lost 1 base, and 4 bases had no gene match. CDR1 and CDR2 from the germline V gene are MGHRA and YSYEKL. The CDR3 covers 15 residues. The CDR3 nucleotides read TGCGCCAGCAGCCAAGCGGGGGGGCCCCCAGATACGCAGTATTTT. Amino acid sequence: CASSQAGGPPDTQYF.

V gene TRBV20-1 combines with J gene TRBJ2-5; TRBD1 agrees at 9 bases. V gave up 6 bases and J gave up 0 bases; unmatched junction bases: 14. The CDR3 is made up of 17 amino acids. Germline-derived CDR1 and CDR2 are DFQATT and SNEGSKA (reference sequence). In DNA form, the CDR3 reads TGCAGTGCGGACGGCGCGGGACAGGGTACTCACCAAGAGACCCAGTACTTC. Protein product: CSADGAGQGTHQETQYF.

The chain employs TRBV4-3 and TRBJ2-5; TRBD2 agrees at 9 bases. There are 18 residues in the CDR3. Looked up from germline, CDR1 is LGHNA and CDR2 is YSLEER. V shed 0 bases, J shed 4 bases, and the junction held 12 bases outside the gene matches. Here the CDR3 DNA reads TGCGCCAGCAGCCAAGAACATATGCGGGGGGGCTTTAGAGAGACCCAGTACTTC. It encodes CASSQEHMRGGFRETQYF.

V is TRBV4-3 and J is TRBJ2-2, with a possible D match to TRBD2 (5 bases). Germline CDR1 LGHNA, CDR2 YSLEER. With 0 bases removed from V and 0 bases from J, the gap between germline ends came to 17 bases. This CDR3 region has 19 residues. The CDR3 nucleotides are TGCGCCAGCAGCCAAGATCTTATTTCGGGATCCTCGAACACCGGGGAGCTGTTTTTT. Protein sequence: CASSQDLISGSSNTGELFF.

This clonotype was recorded a few times. This chain connects TRBV6-5 to TRBJ1-3, with D uncertain. The CDR3 contains 14 residues. Germline V gene data show CDR1 as MNHEY and CDR2 as SVGAGI. V was pared by 0 bases and J by 5 bases, with 8 bases between. The CDR3 region has the DNA TGTGCCAGCAGTTACTCGATGCACCGAAACACCATATATTTT. The encoded protein is CASSYSMHRNTIYF.

The table lists this clonotype with a few counts. The gene calls are TRBV11-2 and TRBJ2-2, with 9 bases identical to TRBD1. Trimming cost V 5 bases and J 5 bases; bases outside gene matches: 9. CDR3 size: 16 residues. CDR1 is SGHAT and CDR2 is FQNNGV in the germline V gene. The CDR3 DNA follows: TGTGCCAGCAGCCCGTCACAGGGGGCTAGGACCGGGGAGCTGTTTTTT. Translated: CASSPSQGARTGELFF. The full variable domain, with the rest looked up from reference TRBV11-2 and TRBJ2-2, is EAGVAQSPRYKIIEKRQSVAFWCNPISGHATLYWYQQILGQGPKLLIQFQNNGVVDDSQLPKDRFSAERLKGVDSTLKIQPAKLEDSAVYLCASSPSQGARTGELFFGEGSRLTVL.

The table lists this clonotype with a few counts. This chain joins TRBV12-3 or TRBV12-4 and TRBJ2-5; D is unresolved. The V end was cut by 0 bases, the J end by 4 bases, with 9 bases between. The CDR3 totals 14 residues. The CDR3 nucleotides read TGTGCCAGCAGTTTAGCGCGCCAGTCAGAGACCCAGTACTTC. Translation gives CASSLARQSETQYF.

This rearrangement joins TRBV6-1 to TRBJ2-6; TRBD1 aligns across 9 bases. J was trimmed by 3 bases and V by 8 bases; bases with no gene match: 5. CDR3 length equals 15 residues. The germline V gene has CDR1 MNHNS and CDR2 SASEGT. The CDR3 DNA sequence: TGTGCCAGCGGGGACAGGGCTCGTGGGGCCAACGTCCTGACTTTC. Residues: CASGDRARGANVLTF.

The J gene is TRBJ2-7, the V gene TRBV20-1; 7 positions agree with TRBD2. Germline CDR1 is DFQATT and CDR2 is SNEGSKA (reference sequence). CDR3 length: 15 residues. Trimming at V came to 5 bases and at J to 1 base, leaving 11 bases not matched to a gene. The CDR3 reads CSAFISGGPSYEQYF. The CDR3 DNA sequence: TGCAGTGCTTTTATTTCGGGGGGACCTTCCTACGAGCAGTACTTC.

This clonotype was detected only a few times. This sequence joins TRBV7-2 and TRBJ1-1, with D maybe TRBD1 (6 bases). This CDR3 is built from 16 residues. V was cut by 9 bases and J by 1 base, with 21 bases left in between. CDR1 and CDR2 from the germline V gene are SGHTA and FQGNSA. As DNA, the CDR3 is TGTGCCAGATCTTTCAGGGGAAACGCAGCGAACACTGAAGCTTTCTTT. This sequence encodes CARSFRGNAANTEAFF.

This chain connects TRBV7-2 to TRBJ2-5; a possible D gene is TRBD1 (5 bases). There are 13 residues in the CDR3. Germline loops: CDR1 SGHTA, CDR2 FQGNSA. The V end lost 8 bases, the J end lost 2 bases, and 12 bases lay between the germline ends. The CDR3 sequence is CASGARGQETQYF. As DNA, the CDR3 is TGTGCCAGCGGGGCTAGAGGACAAGAGACCCAGTACTTC.

This clonotype was seen a few times. V is TRBV15 and J is TRBJ2-5; D might be TRBD2 (6 bases). The CDR3 has 18 residues. Trimming took off 3 bases at V and 6 bases at J, with 26 bases between the two ends. Germline V gives CDR1 LNHNV, CDR2 YYDKDF (reference sequence). The CDR3, as DNA: TGTGCCACCAGCAGGGGACCTCCGGGGAGGCCTACCGGGCAGACCCAGTACTTC. It encodes CATSRGPPGRPTGQTQYF.

CDR3 in amino acids: CASSQDSGLSERETQYF. CDR3 sequence (DNA): TGCGCCAGCAGCCAAGATTCGGGCCTGTCAGAGCGGGAGACCCAGTACTTC. This chain connects TRBV4-3 to TRBJ2-5, with D maybe TRBD2 (5 bases). CDR1 and CDR2 from the germline V gene are LGHNA and YSLEER. This CDR3 contains 17 residues. Trimming stripped 0 bases from V and 5 bases from J, with 19 bases between.

V gene TRBV3-1 combines with J gene TRBJ2-7, with TRBD1 as a possible D gene (6 bases). The germline V gene encodes CDR1 LGHDT and CDR2 YNNKEL (reference sequence). V was cut by 7 bases and J by 12 bases, with 22 bases left in between. This CDR3 is built from 13 residues. Here the CDR3 DNA reads TGTGCCAGCACCACGCGACCCGAGGGGGATGTGTACTTC. The encoded protein is CASTTRPEGDVYF.

The chain links TRBV7-8 to TRBJ1-1, with D unresolved. Trimming left V 5 bases short and J 0 bases short, with 13 bases between. There are 15 residues in the CDR3. Germline V gene sequence: CDR1 SGHVS, CDR2 FQNEAQ. CDR3 sequence: CASSVLQFMNTEAFF. The CDR3, as DNA: TGTGCCAGCAGCGTACTACAGTTCATGAACACTGAAGCTTTCTTT.

The V and J genes are TRBV9 and TRBJ2-1, with D perhaps TRBD2 (7 bases). The CDR3 totals 16 residues. The ends were cut back, 4 bases at V and 5 bases at J, with 19 bases in the middle. The germline V gene has CDR1 SGDLS and CDR2 YYNGEE. CDR3: CASSPRGGADHNEQFF. CDR3 nucleotides: TGTGCCAGCAGCCCTAGGGGGGGGGCAGATCACAATGAGCAGTTCTTC.

In its sample, this clonotype was seen a few times. The V gene is TRBV7-8, the J gene TRBJ2-7; 7 bases map to TRBD1. Germline assignment: CDR1 SGHVS and CDR2 FQNEAQ. The junction had 8 bases not matched to a gene; V was cut back by 5 bases and J by 10 bases. There are 12 residues in the CDR3. The DNA of the CDR3 is TGTGCCAGCAGCCGGGATGACAGGGCACAGTACTTC. Its translation is CASSRDDRAQYF.

The sample holds a few counts of this clonotype. The chain couples TRBV5-1 to TRBJ2-1; D possibly corresponds to TRBD2 (6 bases). The CDR3 runs 14 residues. Trimming removed 2 bases from V and 9 bases from J, with 15 bases in between. CDR1 is SGHRS, CDR2 YFSETQ, per germline. In DNA, the CDR3 is TGCGCCAGCAGCTTTCTAACCCTGGGGGGTGAGCAGTTCTTC. Its translation is CASSFLTLGGEQFF.

This clonotype was detected many times. The V and J genes are TRBV12-3 or TRBV12-4 and TRBJ2-2; no clear D. The CDR3 is made up of 13 amino acids. Deletions cut 0 bases from V and 4 bases from J, with 3 bases between. CDR3 DNA: TGTGCCAGCAGTTTAGCTGTCACCGGGGAGCTGTTTTTT. Translating it yields CASSLAVTGELFF.

Only a few counts were recorded for this clonotype. J is TRBJ2-7 and V is TRBV29-1, with D unresolved. The CDR3 has 13 residues. Trimming took off 3 bases at V and 0 bases at J, with 9 bases between the two ends. Per germline, CDR1 SQVTM and CDR2 ANQGSEA. The CDR3 DNA follows: TGCAGCGTTGATATTCCACCCTCCTACGAGCAGTACTTC. This gives the protein CSVDIPPSYEQYF.